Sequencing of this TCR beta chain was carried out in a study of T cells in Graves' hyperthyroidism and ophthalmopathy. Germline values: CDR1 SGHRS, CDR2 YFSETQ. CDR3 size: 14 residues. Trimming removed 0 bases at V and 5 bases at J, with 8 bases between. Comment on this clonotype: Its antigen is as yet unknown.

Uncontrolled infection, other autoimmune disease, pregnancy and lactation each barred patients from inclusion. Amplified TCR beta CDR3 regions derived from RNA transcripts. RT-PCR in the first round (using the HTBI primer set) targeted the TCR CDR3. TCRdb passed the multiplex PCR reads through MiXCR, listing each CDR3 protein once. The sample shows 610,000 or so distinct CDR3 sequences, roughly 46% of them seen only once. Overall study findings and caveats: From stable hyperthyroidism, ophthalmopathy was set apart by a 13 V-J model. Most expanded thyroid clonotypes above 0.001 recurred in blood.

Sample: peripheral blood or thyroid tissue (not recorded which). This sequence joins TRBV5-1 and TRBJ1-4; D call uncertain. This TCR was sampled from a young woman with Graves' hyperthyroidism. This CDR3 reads CASSLEAVNEKLFF. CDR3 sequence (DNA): TGCGCCAGCAGCTTGGAGGCAGTCAATGAAAAACTGTTTTTT.